These 5 T cell receptor beta chains came from one sample sequenced in a study of cytomegalovirus exposure and HLA in healthy donors. Here immunoSEQ multiplex PCR was the method, and the copy in TCRdb shows in-frame clones only, minus some. The sample lists 150,000 to 250,000 clones, 81% occurring once. The sample consisted of PBMCs. These receptors originate from a woman in her twenties or thirties in good health and CMV-seronegative.

The chain employs TRBV5-1 and TRBJ1-1; TRBD1 aligns across 11 bases. Germline V gives CDR1 SGHRS, CDR2 YFSETQ. V was pared by 1 base and J by 3 bases, with 8 bases of the junction left unmatched. CDR3 size: 17 residues. This chain's CDR3 is CASSLSGTGGRDTEAFF. The DNA of the CDR3 is TGCGCCAGCAGCTTGTCCGGGACAGGGGGAAGAGACACTGAAGCTTTCTTT.

This chain joins TRBV15 and TRBJ2-3; TRBD2 agrees at 10 bases. Germline assignment: CDR1 LNHNV and CDR2 YYDKDF (reference sequence). Trimming at V came to 5 bases and at J to 8 bases, leaving 4 bases not matched to a gene. The length of the CDR3 is 13 residues. DNA of the CDR3: TGTGCCACCAGCCCCCGACTAGCGGGTACGCAGTATTTT. This encodes CATSPRLAGTQYF.

CDR3 coding DNA: TGCGCCAGCAGCCAAGACGGGACTAGATTCAATGAGCAGTTCTTC. This gives the protein CASSQDGTRFNEQFF. This chain connects TRBV4-1 to TRBJ2-1, with TRBD2 identical over 8 bases. The V gene end was trimmed by 0 bases and the J gene end by 6 bases; junction bases not matched to a gene: 4. CDR1 and CDR2 from the germline V gene are MGHRA and YSYEKL. The CDR3 sequence is 15 residues long.

The V and J genes are TRBV27 and TRBJ2-7; 8 bases match TRBD1. CDR3 length: 15 residues. V trimming: 4 bases; J trimming: 5 bases; junction bases outside the gene matches: 10. CDR1 is MNHEY and CDR2 is SMNVEV in the germline V gene (reference sequence). CDR3 bases: TGTGCCAGCAGTTCGCCCGGACAGGGATTGGACGAGCAGTACTTC. This translates into CASSSPGQGLDEQYF.

This rearrangement joins TRBV30 to TRBJ1-5, with 10 positions matching TRBD1. This CDR3 spans 17 amino acids. CDR1 GTSNPN and CDR2 SVGIG come from the germline V gene (reference sequence). After removal of 2 bases from V and 1 base from J, the junction contained 8 bases not matched to a gene. DNA of the CDR3: TGTGCCTGGAGTCGGAGACAGGGGGCGAGGAGCAATCAGCCCCAGCATTTT. As protein: CAWSRRQGARSNQPQHF.